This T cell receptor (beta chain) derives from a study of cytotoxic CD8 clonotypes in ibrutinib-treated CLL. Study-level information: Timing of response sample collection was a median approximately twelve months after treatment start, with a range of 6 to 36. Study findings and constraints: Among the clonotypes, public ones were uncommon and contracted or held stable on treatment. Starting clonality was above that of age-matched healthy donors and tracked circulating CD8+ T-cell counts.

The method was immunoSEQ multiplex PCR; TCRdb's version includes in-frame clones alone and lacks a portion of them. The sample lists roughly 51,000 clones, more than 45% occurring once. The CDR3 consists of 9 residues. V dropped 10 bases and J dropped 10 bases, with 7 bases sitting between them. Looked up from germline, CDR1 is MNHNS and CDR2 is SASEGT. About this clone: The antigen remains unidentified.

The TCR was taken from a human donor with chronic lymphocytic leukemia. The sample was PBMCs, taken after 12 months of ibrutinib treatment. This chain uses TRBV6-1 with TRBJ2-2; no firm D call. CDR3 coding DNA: TGTGCCACCGGAGAGGAGCTGTTTTTT. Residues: CATGEELFF.